This passage covers 10 T cell receptor beta chains from one sample sequenced in a study of blood T cell repertoires in COVID-19. Method: immunoSEQ multiplex PCR; TCRdb's copy keeps in-frame clones and lacks some. In the table there are more than 200,000 clones, around 89% of which are singletons. Sequenced sample: peripheral blood. The receptors shown here come from a woman aged 25-40 years with COVID-19, enrolled during active disease.

V gene TRBV19 combines with J gene TRBJ2-2; 9 bases are shared with TRBD1. Per germline, CDR1 LNHDA and CDR2 SQIVND (reference sequence). The CDR3 totals 15 residues. V lost 5 bases, J lost 3 bases, and 4 bases stayed unmatched. The CDR3 is CASSERQGDTGELFF. The CDR3 DNA reads TGTGCCAGTAGTGAAAGACAGGGGGACACCGGGGAGCTGTTTTTT.

The CDR3 is CASRMTHNYGYTF. CDR3 DNA: TGTGCCAGCAGGATGACACATAACTATGGCTACACCTTC. The J gene is TRBJ1-2, the V gene TRBV11-2; no clear D gene. This CDR3 comprises 13 residues. Germline loops: CDR1 SGHAT, CDR2 FQNNGV. The V gene lost 6 bases and the J gene lost 1 base, with 9 bases spanning the gap.

This clone was seen more than once but under ten times. The chain joins TRBV11-3 to TRBJ2-3; TRBD2 agrees at 11 bases. Germline CDR1 SGHNT, CDR2 YENEEA. V shed 2 bases, J shed 4 bases, and the junction held 5 bases outside the gene matches. This CDR3 is 16 amino acids long. The CDR3 spells CASSLTSGSGADTQYF. CDR3 in DNA: TGTGCCAGCAGCTTAACTAGCGGGAGTGGGGCAGATACGCAGTATTTT.

The chain links TRBV7-8 to TRBJ1-2; 9 nucleotides match TRBD1. The CDR3 runs 13 residues. Losses at the gene ends were 3 bases for V and 8 bases for J; bases not matched to a gene: 4. The germline CDR1 and CDR2 sequences are SGHVS and FQNEAQ. CDR3 sequence reads: CASSLGQGRGYTF. DNA of the CDR3: TGTGCCAGCAGCTTGGGACAGGGACGGGGCTACACCTTC.

The rearrangement joins TRBV30 to TRBJ1-5; D might be TRBD1 (6 bases). The CDR3 consists of 14 residues. Between the trimmed V and J ends, which lost 4 bases and 5 bases, there was a span of 15 bases. Germline assignment: CDR1 GTSNPN and CDR2 SVGIG (reference sequence). The CDR3 DNA follows: TGTGCCTGGACCCGGGACATAATCGATCAGCCCCAGCATTTT. It yields the protein CAWTRDIIDQPQHF.

A single count supports this clone. The chain couples TRBV6-2 or TRBV6-3 to TRBJ2-2; possible D gene TRBD1, 6 bases. This CDR3 has 16 amino acids. The V end was cut by 3 bases, the J end by 5 bases, with 16 bases between. Germline CDR1 is MNHEY and CDR2 is SVGEGT. For the CDR3, the DNA is TGTGCCAGCAGTTATCTAGGGGGAGTAGATACCGGGGAGCTGTTTTTT. This sequence encodes CASSYLGGVDTGELFF.

The chain couples TRBV9 to TRBJ2-7; 11 bases are shared with TRBD2. Germline V gene sequence: CDR1 SGDLS, CDR2 YYNGEE. This CDR3 has 14 amino acids. V gave up 4 bases and J gave up 4 bases; unmatched junction bases: 4. The CDR3 bases are TGTGCCAGCAGCCCCGGGACTAGCGGATACGAGCAGTACGTC. It encodes CASSPGTSGYEQYV.

J is TRBJ2-7 and V is TRBV7-6, with TRBD1 matching 7 bases. CDR1 is SGHVS, CDR2 FNYEAQ, per germline. The CDR3 length is 13 residues. V lost 5 bases to trimming and J lost 6 bases; unmatched junction nucleotides: 7. The CDR3 DNA follows: TGTGCCAGCAGCGACAGGGATTCGGGCGAGCAGTACTTC. This gives the protein CASSDRDSGEQYF.

The chain joins TRBV28 to TRBJ2-3, with 10 positions matching TRBD2. There are 16 residues in the CDR3. Germline V gives CDR1 MDHEN, CDR2 SYDVKM. The V segment lost 4 bases and the J segment 8 bases; nucleotides outside the gene matches: 12. The CDR3, as DNA: TGTGCCAGCAGTTCCCCTCTAGCGGGGGACGGGGGTACGCAGTATTTT. Encoded protein: CASSSPLAGDGGTQYF.

This clone was observed many times. This rearrangement joins TRBV4-1 to TRBJ2-1; 15 bases agree with TRBD2. V was pared by 1 base and J by 2 bases, with 3 bases of the junction left unmatched. In germline, CDR1 is MGHRA, CDR2 YSYEKL. The CDR3 is made up of 18 amino acids. The CDR3 region is CASSQGTSGRATYNEQFF. CDR3 coding DNA: TGCGCCAGCAGCCAAGGGACTAGCGGGAGGGCCACCTACAATGAGCAGTTCTTC.